The T cell receptor (beta chain) under discussion was sequenced for a study of shared clonotypes between healthy human individuals. Study-level background: Each donor's CD4 naive and CD4 memory cells filled three plates apiece, CD8 naive two, and CD8 memory one. General observations from the study: Richness estimates generally favored naive over memory subsets.

Original handling: Filtering differed since immunoSEQ provided only junctions, with no quality scores. The method was immunoSEQ multiplex PCR; TCRdb's version includes in-frame clones alone and lacks a portion of them. V, J and clone size reflect that table, while D and trimming were determined from the DNA. The data show about 960,000 clones, around three quarters seen once. This CDR3 is built from 14 residues. The V end was cut by 3 bases, the J end by 5 bases, with 13 bases between. Per the germline V gene, CDR1 is SGHNT and CDR2 is YENEEA. In regard to this clone: Its antigen is currently unknown.

Donors included only healthy HIV-negative adults lacking recent acute infections or vaccinations. The receptor's source is a young man in good health. Sequenced material: memory CD4+ T cells sorted from blood. Subset reported: CD45RA-negative fraction. V usage is TRBV11-3 and J usage is TRBJ1-2, with D possibly TRBD1 on 6 matching bases. The CDR3 reads CASSFKTGEYGYTF. The DNA for the CDR3 is TGTGCCAGCAGCTTTAAGACAGGCGAGTATGGCTACACCTTC. Variable domain in full (rest from reference TRBV11-3 and TRBJ1-2): EAGVVQSPRYKIIEKKQPVAFWCNPISGHNTLYWYLQNLGQGPELLIRYENEEAVDDSQLPKDRFSAERLKGVDSTLKIQPAELGDSAVYLCASSFKTGEYGYTFGSGTRLTVV.